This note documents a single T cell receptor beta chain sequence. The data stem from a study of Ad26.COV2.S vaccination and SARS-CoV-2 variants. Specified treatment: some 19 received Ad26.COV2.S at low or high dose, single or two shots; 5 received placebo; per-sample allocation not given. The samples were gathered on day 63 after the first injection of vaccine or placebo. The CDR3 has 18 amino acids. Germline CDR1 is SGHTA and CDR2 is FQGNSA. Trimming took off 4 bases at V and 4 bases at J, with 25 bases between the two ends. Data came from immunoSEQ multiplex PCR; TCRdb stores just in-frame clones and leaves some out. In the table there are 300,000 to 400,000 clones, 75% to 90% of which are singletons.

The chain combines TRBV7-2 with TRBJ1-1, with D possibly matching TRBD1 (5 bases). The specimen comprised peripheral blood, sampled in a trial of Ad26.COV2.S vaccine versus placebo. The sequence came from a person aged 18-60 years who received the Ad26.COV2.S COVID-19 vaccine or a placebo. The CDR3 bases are TGTGCCAGCAGCTCCCTCGACCTCGGTCTGTGGGGCGGCACTGAAGCTTTCTTT. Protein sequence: CASSSLDLGLWGGTEAFF.